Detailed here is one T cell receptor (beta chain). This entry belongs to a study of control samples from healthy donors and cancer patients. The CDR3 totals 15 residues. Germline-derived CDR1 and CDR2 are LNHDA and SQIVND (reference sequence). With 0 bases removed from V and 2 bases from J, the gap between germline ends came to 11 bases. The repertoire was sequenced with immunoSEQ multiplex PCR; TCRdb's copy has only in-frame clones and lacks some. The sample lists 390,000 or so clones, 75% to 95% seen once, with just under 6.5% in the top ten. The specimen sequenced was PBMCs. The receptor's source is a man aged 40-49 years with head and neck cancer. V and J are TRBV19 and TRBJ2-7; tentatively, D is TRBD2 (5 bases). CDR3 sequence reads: CASSIEARLPYEQYF. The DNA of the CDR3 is TGTGCCAGTAGTATAGAGGCCAGACTACCCTACGAGCAGTACTTC.